This TCR beta chain was captured in a study of long-term antiretroviral therapy in people with HIV. Whole-study results and caveats: Transplant-donor-level diversity was not reached after ART, though diversity increased.

Version v3.0 of the immunoSEQ assay was performed at survey level. TCRdb's table, derived via immunoSEQ multiplex PCR, lists solely in-frame clones and lacks some. The sample includes approximately 47,000 clones, under 90% of them seen just once. Germline V lookup: CDR1 ENHRY, CDR2 SYGVKD. Unmatched junction bases numbered 10, after V lost 4 bases and J lost 5 bases. The CDR3 runs to 15 residues. Comments on this clone: Its antigen is unidentified.

Sequenced material: unsorted PBMCs, taken 0.8 years after starting antiretroviral therapy. This chain joins TRBV10-3 and TRBJ2-7; TRBD1 matches 8 bases. The TCR originated in a woman between 18 and 29 years old with HIV. CDR3 protein: CAISGVQGAGNEQYF. The CDR3 DNA reads TGTGCCATCAGTGGGGTGCAGGGGGCGGGCAACGAGCAGTACTTC.